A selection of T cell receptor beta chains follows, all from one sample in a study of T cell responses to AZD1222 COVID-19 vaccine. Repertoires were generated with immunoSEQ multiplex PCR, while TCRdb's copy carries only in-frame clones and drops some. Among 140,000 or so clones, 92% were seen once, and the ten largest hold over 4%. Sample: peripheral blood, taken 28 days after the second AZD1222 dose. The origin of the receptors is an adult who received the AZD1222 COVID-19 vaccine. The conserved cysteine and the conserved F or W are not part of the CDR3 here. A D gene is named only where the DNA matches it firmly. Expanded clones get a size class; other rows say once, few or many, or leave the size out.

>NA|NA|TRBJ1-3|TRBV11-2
ASSLAPIGLSGNTIY
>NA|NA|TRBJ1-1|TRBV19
ATRRAPNTEAF
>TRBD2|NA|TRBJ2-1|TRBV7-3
ASSPAGGSYNEQF
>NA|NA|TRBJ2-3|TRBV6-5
ASSLREDTQY
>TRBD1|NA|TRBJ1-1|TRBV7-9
ATHRGMNTEAF
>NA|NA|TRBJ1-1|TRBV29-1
SVVPGNTEAF
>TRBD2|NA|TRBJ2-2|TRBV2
ASSGTTNTGELF
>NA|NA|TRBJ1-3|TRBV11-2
ASSTAGGVMPAY
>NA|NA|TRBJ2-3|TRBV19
ASSSAGPTRTDTQY
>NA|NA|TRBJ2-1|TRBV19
ASRMGGVNEQF
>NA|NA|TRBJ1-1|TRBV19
ASKGEVDTEAF
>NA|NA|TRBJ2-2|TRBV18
ASSPPSGGLGTGELF
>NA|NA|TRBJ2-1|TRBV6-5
ASSYSPARDDEQF
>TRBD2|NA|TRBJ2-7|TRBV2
ASLREAYEQY
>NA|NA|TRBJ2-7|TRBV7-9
ASSSTETFSYEQY
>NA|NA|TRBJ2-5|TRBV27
ASSLGQQETQY
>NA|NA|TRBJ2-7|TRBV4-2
ASSLRDFGEQY
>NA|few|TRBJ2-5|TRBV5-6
ASSFDRLGETQY
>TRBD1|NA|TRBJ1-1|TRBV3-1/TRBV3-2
ASSQDRGTGGLNTEAF
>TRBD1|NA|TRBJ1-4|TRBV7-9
ASSPIPGQGLLPNEKLF
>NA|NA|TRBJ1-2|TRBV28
ASSPPHGGGGRGYT
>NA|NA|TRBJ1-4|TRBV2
ASSRGGEKLF
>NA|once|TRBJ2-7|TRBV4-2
ASSQVQEGGHEQY
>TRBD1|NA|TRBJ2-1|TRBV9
ASSATGTLYNEQF
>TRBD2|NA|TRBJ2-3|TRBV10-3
AIRGTSGREADTQY
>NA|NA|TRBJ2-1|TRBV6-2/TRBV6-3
ASSYSGLSDEQF
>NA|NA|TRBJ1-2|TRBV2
ASRQGSYGYT
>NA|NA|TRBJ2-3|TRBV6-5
ASNKIGDTQY
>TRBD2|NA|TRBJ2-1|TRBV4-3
ASSPAGGHSNEQF
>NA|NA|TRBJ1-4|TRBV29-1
SVAGQDNEKLF
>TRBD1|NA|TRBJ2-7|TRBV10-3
AIGTGGFYEQY
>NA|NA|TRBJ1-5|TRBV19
ASSTQKGQPQH
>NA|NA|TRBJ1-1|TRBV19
ASILGVGNTEAF
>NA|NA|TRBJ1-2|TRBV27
ASSSWGYGYT
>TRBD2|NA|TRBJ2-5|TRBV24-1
AVTSGAYQETQY
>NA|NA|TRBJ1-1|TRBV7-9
ASSLRVTNTEAF
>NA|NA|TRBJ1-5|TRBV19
ASSIQAGWNQPQH
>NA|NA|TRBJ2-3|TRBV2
AASSSPTADTQY
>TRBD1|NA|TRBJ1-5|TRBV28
ASSWVDRDNQPQH
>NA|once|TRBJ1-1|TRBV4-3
ASSQVLGGTEAF
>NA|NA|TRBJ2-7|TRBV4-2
ASSQVSVFSYEQY
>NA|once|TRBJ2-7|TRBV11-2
ASSFRPREQY
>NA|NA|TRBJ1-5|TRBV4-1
ASSQGLGGQPQH
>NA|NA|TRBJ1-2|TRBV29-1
SVEGIDKRLLYPSYT
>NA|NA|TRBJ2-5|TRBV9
ASSRVGETQY
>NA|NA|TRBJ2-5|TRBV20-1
SASWESSRDGETQY
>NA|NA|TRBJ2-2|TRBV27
ASRSGGGELF
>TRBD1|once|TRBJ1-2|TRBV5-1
ASSLGDRGSDGYT
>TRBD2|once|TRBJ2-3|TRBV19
ASSGAGAGGHRDTQY
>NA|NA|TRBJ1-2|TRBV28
AVFPRTAGTYYGYT
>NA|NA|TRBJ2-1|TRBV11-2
ASSLDPASRGF
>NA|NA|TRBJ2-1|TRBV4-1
ASSQVPTYNEQF
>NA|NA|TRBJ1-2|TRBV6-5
ASSYGGADGYT
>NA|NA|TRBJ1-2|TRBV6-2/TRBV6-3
ASSWGQIYGYT